These 24 T cell receptor beta chains came from one sample sequenced in a study of T-cell reconstitution after alpha-beta-depleted transplantation in children. As it was prepared, the TCRbeta library received unique molecular identifiers. Each CDR3 protein gets one entry after TCRdb re-called the PCR reads with MiXCR. The sample holds about 440,000 distinct CDR3 sequences; roughly two fifths are singletons and the top ten take 27%. The specimen was PBMCs, collected before TCRalphabeta/CD19-depleted stem cell transplant. The receptors stem from a girl aged 2 to 9 with aplastic anemia, due to receive a stem cell transplant.

The chain is built from TRBV4-1 and TRBJ1-2; the D is unclear. Germline CDR1 MGHRA, CDR2 YSYEKL. Trimming took off 2 bases at V and 1 base at J, with 11 bases between the two ends. The CDR3 runs to 15 residues. CDR3 DNA sequence: TGCGCCAGCAGCCAACGGGGAACCCTTAACTATGGCTACACCTTC. Its translation is CASSQRGTLNYGYTF.

The chain links TRBV4-1 to TRBJ2-1; 9 bases map to TRBD2. CDR3 length: 14 amino acids. Germline V lookup: CDR1 MGHRA, CDR2 YSYEKL. J lost 9 bases, V lost 6 bases, and 9 bases had no gene match. As DNA, the CDR3 is TGCGCCAGCAGATTACGGAGCGGGGGGCTTGAGCAGTTCTTC. Its protein is CASRLRSGGLEQFF.

Details on this clonotype: The germline gene is not matched at one end of the junction; a read error may be the cause. The V call is TRBV20-1, the J call TRBJ2-1; weak D call: TRBD2 (6 bases). The CDR3 is 18 amino acids. The germline gives CDR1 DFQATT, CDR2 SNEGSKA (reference sequence). The chain's CDR3 is CSAYSAGTLAAGLNEHFF. CDR3 coding DNA: TGCAGTGCTTATTCAGCCGGGACTTTGGCCGCCGGGCTTAATGAGCATTTCTTC.

The chain couples TRBV5-1 to TRBJ2-5, with D perhaps being TRBD1 or TRBD2 (6 bases each). The V end lost 0 bases, the J end lost 7 bases, and 16 bases lay between the germline ends. From germline, CDR1 is SGHRS and CDR2 YFSETQ. CDR3 size: 15 residues. CDR3 protein: CASSLDPDRRGTQYF. CDR3 DNA: TGCGCCAGCAGCTTGGACCCAGACAGGCGGGGGACCCAGTACTTC.

This clonotype was recorded many times. This sequence joins TRBV9 and TRBJ2-3; D not certain. The germline V gene encodes CDR1 SGDLS and CDR2 YYNGEE. Trimming pared 0 bases from V and 2 bases from J, leaving 16 bases between. The CDR3 runs 17 residues. CDR3 amino acids: CASSVGISPTHTDTQYF. CDR3 nucleotide sequence: TGTGCCAGCAGCGTAGGCATAAGCCCGACCCACACAGATACGCAGTATTTT.

This clonotype has a count of ten or more. The chain combines TRBV2 with TRBJ2-1; a possible D gene is TRBD2 (6 bases). V was pared by 5 bases and J by 7 bases, with 18 bases between. The length of the CDR3 is 15 residues. The V gene's germline CDR1 is SNHLY and CDR2 FYNNEI. The CDR3 DNA is TGTGCCAGCAGTTCAATCATAGCGGTTAGGAATGAGCAGTTCTTC. Translating gives CASSSIIAVRNEQFF. The complete variable domain, with remaining parts taken from reference TRBV2 and TRBJ2-1, reads EPEVTQTPSHQVTQMGQEVILRCVPISNHLYFYWYRQILGQKVEFLVSFYNNEISEKSEIFDDQFSVERPDGSNFTLKIRSTKLEDSAMYFCASSSIIAVRNEQFFGPGTRLTVL.

This clonotype was picked up many times. The genes are TRBV20-1 and TRBJ2-7; TRBD2 is a possible D gene (6 bases). Germline CDR1 is DFQATT and CDR2 is SNEGSKA (reference sequence). Trimming cost V 0 bases and J 2 bases, with 14 bases left between them. The CDR3 runs to 15 residues. The CDR3 here is CSARDLEWGAYEQYF. CDR3 nucleotides: TGCAGTGCTAGAGATCTCGAGTGGGGGGCCTACGAGCAGTACTTC.

This clonotype was seen many times. This sequence joins TRBV29-1 and TRBJ2-1; D possibly uses TRBD1 or TRBD2 (5 bases each). The germline V gene encodes CDR1 SQVTM and CDR2 ANQGSEA. This CDR3 region has 15 residues. Trimming pared 7 bases from V and 0 bases from J, leaving 16 bases between. The CDR3 DNA follows: TGCAGCGCCCAATCCGGGGCTACCTCCTACAATGAGCAGTTCTTC. This codes for CSAQSGATSYNEQFF.

Only a few counts were recorded for this clonotype. The chain links TRBV28 to TRBJ2-3; D tentatively fits TRBD1 or TRBD2 (5 bases each). Trimming shortened V by 1 base and J by 3 bases, and 20 bases separated the two germline ends. CDR1 and CDR2 (germline): MDHEN, SYDVKM. This CDR3 has 18 residues. The CDR3 DNA reads TGTGCCAGCAGTTTATCTTCGAGGGACCGGTTCCAAACAGATACGCAGTATTTT. Residues: CASSLSSRDRFQTDTQYF.

The genes are TRBV4-1 and TRBJ2-5, with 12 bases matching TRBD2. Germline V lookup: CDR1 MGHRA, CDR2 YSYEKL. The CDR3 consists of 16 residues. V trimming: 1 base; J trimming: 1 base; junction bases outside the gene matches: 1. The CDR3 DNA reads as TGCGCCAGCAGCCAAGGGACTAGCGGGATCCAAGAGACCCAGTACTTC. This sequence encodes CASSQGTSGIQETQYF.

Only a few counts were recorded for this clonotype. The J gene is TRBJ2-7, the V gene TRBV20-1; D is ambiguous. V was clipped by 7 bases and J by 4 bases, with 14 bases between them. The germline CDR1 and CDR2 sequences are DFQATT and SNEGSKA (reference sequence). CDR3 length: 12 amino acids. The CDR3: CSVWQSPYEQYF. The CDR3 region has the DNA TGCAGTGTTTGGCAATCCCCGTACGAGCAGTACTTC.

The chain links TRBV5-1 to TRBJ2-7; D might be TRBD2 (5 bases). The V gene's germline CDR1 is SGHRS and CDR2 YFSETQ. The ends were cut back, 0 bases at V and 0 bases at J, with 10 bases in the middle. The CDR3 has 15 residues. CDR3 protein: CASSLAGDTSYEQYF. CDR3 DNA: TGCGCCAGCAGCTTGGCCGGGGATACCTCCTACGAGCAGTACTTC.

This clonotype was picked up a small number of times. The genes are TRBV9 and TRBJ2-5; 7 bases agree with TRBD2. This CDR3 has 14 amino acids. CDR1 and CDR2 from the germline V gene are SGDLS and YYNGEE. Trimming cost V 3 bases and J 1 base; bases outside gene matches: 3. In nucleotides, the CDR3 is TGTGCCAGCAGCGCGGGACTAACCCAAGAGACCCAGTACTTC. This codes for CASSAGLTQETQYF.

This clonotype was seen repeatedly, ten times or more. This chain links TRBV12-3 or TRBV12-4 with TRBJ2-5, with D uncertain. This CDR3 spans 11 amino acids. V lost 6 bases, J lost 4 bases, and 6 bases lay in between. The CDR3 sequence: CASSFGETQYF. CDR3 in DNA: TGTGCCAGCAGCTTCGGAGAGACCCAGTACTTC.

The chain recombines TRBV7-9 with TRBJ1-2; maybe TRBD1 (5 bases). Germline lookup yields CDR1 SEHNR and CDR2 FQNEAQ (reference sequence). Trimming took 5 bases from V and 7 from J, leaving 14 bases between them. This CDR3 has 13 residues. DNA of the CDR3: TGTGCCAGCAGCCACGATGGGGGGGGTGGCTACACCTTC. Translating it yields CASSHDGGGGYTF.

The rearrangement uses TRBV5-1 and TRBJ2-7; the D gene is possibly TRBD2 (5 bases). From germline, CDR1 is SGHRS and CDR2 YFSETQ. Trimming removed 0 bases at V and 2 bases at J, with 21 bases between. The CDR3 is 18 amino acids. The CDR3 DNA reads as TGCGCCAGCAGCTTGGATCTAGCTACGGGGAAAATCCCCTACGAGCAGTACTTC. Translation: CASSLDLATGKIPYEQYF.

This sequence joins TRBV7-9 and TRBJ2-5, with TRBD2 as a possible D gene (6 bases). The CDR3 runs to 13 residues. Germline CDR1 is SEHNR and CDR2 is FQNEAQ (reference sequence). Trimming shortened V by 8 bases and J by 4 bases, and 14 bases separated the two germline ends. The CDR3 reads CASLADHLETQYF. The CDR3 DNA follows: TGTGCCAGCTTAGCGGACCATCTAGAGACCCAGTACTTC. Full variable domain (missing parts from reference TRBV7-9 and TRBJ2-5): DTGVSQNPRHKITKRGQNVTFRCDPISEHNRLYWYRQTLGQGPEFLTYFQNEAQLEKSRLLSDRFSAERPKGSFSTLEIQRTEQGDSAMYLCASLADHLETQYFGPGTRLLVL.

This clonotype occurred a few times. The chain recombines TRBV30 with TRBJ2-2; 8 nucleotides agree with TRBD1. The CDR3 length is 14 residues. Germline CDR1 is GTSNPN and CDR2 is SVGIG (reference sequence). V lost 3 bases to trimming and J lost 1 base; unmatched junction nucleotides: 1. CDR3 sequence: CAWRGTGNTGELFF. CDR3 coding DNA: TGTGCCTGGAGGGGGACAGGGAACACCGGGGAGCTGTTTTTT.

Worth noting for this clonotype: A single base separates this from a much larger clone, so it may be a read error. The chain joins TRBV5-1 to TRBJ2-5; TRBD2 aligns across 7 bases. The CDR3 is made up of 14 amino acids. Germline-derived CDR1 and CDR2 are SGHRS and YFSETQ. CDR3 protein: CASSLETRRETQNF. The CDR3 DNA reads as TGCGCCAGCAGCTTGGAGACTAGGCGGGAGACCCAGAACTTC.

The rearrangement links TRBV10-3 to TRBJ1-3; weak D call: TRBD1 (6 bases). Germline V lookup: CDR1 ENHRY, CDR2 SYGVKD. The V end lost 3 bases, the J end lost 4 bases, and 10 bases lay between the germline ends. CDR3 length equals 14 residues. DNA for the CDR3: TGTGCCATCAGTGAAGGGCAGGGGGGAAACACCATATATTTT. Its translation: CAISEGQGGNTIYF.

This chain uses TRBV19 with TRBJ2-1, with 9 bases lining up with TRBD1. The ends lost 10 bases at V and 7 bases at J; junction bases unmatched: 11. The CDR3 has 14 residues. Germline V gene lookup returns CDR1 LNHDA and CDR2 SQIVND (reference sequence). The CDR3 is CATAPGTGRNEQFF. Written as DNA, the CDR3 is TGTGCCACCGCACCCGGGACAGGGAGGAATGAGCAGTTCTTC.

The CDR3 here is CATSPGINQPQHF. CDR3 bases: TGTGCCACCAGTCCAGGGATCAATCAGCCCCAGCATTTT. The chain uses TRBV11-2 and TRBJ1-5; D possibly corresponds to TRBD1 (5 bases). V was pared by 10 bases and J by 3 bases, with 13 bases between. This CDR3 has 13 residues. Germline loops: CDR1 SGHAT, CDR2 FQNNGV.

Only a few counts were recorded for this clonotype. This chain connects TRBV12-3 or TRBV12-4 to TRBJ1-5; maybe TRBD1 (5 bases). This CDR3 spans 15 amino acids. Trimming shortened V by 2 bases and J by 2 bases, and 10 bases separated the two germline ends. The CDR3 DNA reads as TGTGCCAGCAGTTTACAACAGGCTGGCAATCAGCCCCAGCATTTT. Protein: CASSLQQAGNQPQHF.

This clonotype was counted a single time. The V gene is TRBV11-1, the J gene TRBJ2-1; TRBD1 matches 10 bases. The CDR3 consists of 18 residues. The trim removed 1 base at V and 4 bases at J, leaving 10 bases unmatched. Germline-derived CDR1 and CDR2 are SGHAT and FQDESV (reference sequence). The CDR3, as DNA: TGTGCCAGCAGCTTAGGTCAAATACCGGGACAGGGGTACAATGAGCAGTTCTTC. Translation: CASSLGQIPGQGYNEQFF.